This T cell receptor (beta chain) was recorded in a study of blood T cell repertoires in COVID-19. Background on the study: COVID-19 samples, acute and convalescent, were from the United States, Italy and Spain. Sources were T cells, B-cell-depleted T cells, or PBMCs; the material itself was cDNA or gDNA.

V lost 3 bases and J lost 7; bases outside the gene matches: 9. The germline gives CDR1 SGHRS, CDR2 YFSETQ. The CDR3 has 15 amino acids. Per the original data handling: Estimated nucleated cell counts came from reference gene primer amplification. Generated by immunoSEQ multiplex PCR, the TCRdb table keeps only in-frame clones and is missing some. V, J and clone size are those of that table, while D and trimming were read from the DNA. The sample contains roughly 79,000 clones, roughly 89% of which appear only once. The source of this sequence is a man over 45 with active COVID-19. Sequences were obtained from peripheral blood. V is TRBV5-1 and J is TRBJ1-2; 10 nucleotides agree with TRBD1. This CDR3 reads CASSSTGGTGVGYTF. In nucleotides, the CDR3 is TGCGCCAGCAGCTCTACTGGTGGGACAGGGGTTGGCTACACCTTC.